The 20 T cell receptor beta chains below were found in one sample sequenced in a study of T cells in Graves' hyperthyroidism and ophthalmopathy. Authors of the study amplified TCR beta CDR3 regions from RNA transcripts. RT-PCR in the first round (using the HTBI primer set) targeted the TCR CDR3. One entry per CDR3 protein results from TCRdb running MiXCR on the multiplex PCR reads. The sample includes some 690,000 distinct CDR3 sequences, roughly a sixth of them seen just once. Sequencing input: blood. The origin of the receptors is a man between 50 and 59 years old with Graves' hyperthyroidism.

The chain links TRBV7-2 to TRBJ1-2, with 9 bases matching TRBD1. The J segment lost 1 base and the V segment lost 8 bases, leaving 11 bases of the junction unmatched. The V gene's germline CDR1 is SGHTA and CDR2 FQGNSA. CDR3 size: 16 residues. Here the CDR3 reads CASYTTQGAGNYGYTF. The CDR3 DNA reads TGTGCCAGCTATACCACACAGGGGGCGGGTAACTATGGCTACACCTTC.

This clonotype appeared many times. This rearrangement joins TRBV10-2 to TRBJ2-1; D assignment may be TRBD1 or TRBD2 (5 bases each). Germline assignment: CDR1 WSHSY and CDR2 SAAADI. The CDR3 consists of 10 residues. V lost 8 bases and J 9 bases, leaving 8 bases between the germline ends. Here the CDR3 DNA reads TGCGCCAGCGGGACCGCTGAGCAGTTCTTC. This sequence encodes CASGTAEQFF.

For this clonotype: At one end the junction does not follow the germline gene, possibly because of a read error. The CDR3 sequence: CASSLSWIGFKSAKNSQYF. The CDR3 DNA sequence: TGTGCCAGCAGTTTGAGCTGGATAGGTTTCAAATCTGCCAAAAACAGTCAGTACTTC. The V gene is TRBV27, the J gene TRBJ2-4; unclear D gene. Germline CDR1 and CDR2: MNHEY and SMNVEV (reference sequence). There are 19 residues in the CDR3.

The V gene is TRBV25-1, the J gene TRBJ2-2; D is unclear. V lost 1 base and J lost 6, with 6 bases in between. There are 13 residues in the CDR3. The germline V gene has CDR1 MGHDK and CDR2 SYGVNS. The CDR3 DNA is TGTGCCAGCAGTGAATTACGGGCCGGGGAGCTGTTTTTT. Its translation is CASSELRAGELFF.

This clonotype was recorded many times. The chain combines TRBV28 with TRBJ2-7; perhaps TRBD2 as D (6 bases). Trimming took off 6 bases at V and 6 bases at J, with 12 bases between the two ends. Germline values: CDR1 MDHEN, CDR2 SYDVKM. CDR3 length: 12 amino acids. The CDR3 nucleotides are TGTGCCAGCAGCCCGACTAGGCGCGAGCAGTACTTC. Its protein is CASSPTRREQYF.

Note on this clonotype: A much larger clone differs from this one at a single base, so this may be a read error. The chain joins TRBV29-1 to TRBJ2-3; D call uncertain. This CDR3 spans 12 amino acids. Germline V gives CDR1 SQVTM, CDR2 ANQGSEA. V dropped 2 bases and J dropped 5 bases, with 8 bases sitting between them. CDR3 nucleotides: TGCAGCGTTGAACAGGCGTTAGATACGCAGTATTTT. The encoded protein is CSVEQALDTQYF.

The table lists this clonotype with many counts. The chain couples TRBV6-1 to TRBJ1-6; D not certain. Germline lookup yields CDR1 MNHNS and CDR2 SASEGT. The CDR3 length is 14 residues. V shed 6 bases and J shed 7 bases, with 13 bases lying between them. CDR3 in amino acids: CASRTGGGNSPLHF. CDR3 in DNA: TGTGCCAGCAGAACGGGAGGAGGCAATTCACCCCTCCACTTT.

V and J are TRBV5-1 and TRBJ2-2; D not resolved. Trimming stripped 3 bases from V and 6 bases from J, with 3 bases between. Germline-derived CDR1 and CDR2 are SGHRS and YFSETQ. The CDR3 covers 11 residues. In DNA, the CDR3 is TGCGCCAGCAGCTCGGCCGGGGAGCTGTTTTTT. This codes for CASSSAGELFF. The full variable domain, rest sourced from reference TRBV5-1 and TRBJ2-2, is KAGVTQTPRYLIKTRGQQVTLSCSPISGHRSVSWYQQTPGQGLQFLFEYFSETQRNKGNFPGRFSGRQFSNSRSEMNVSTLELGDSALYLCASSSAGELFFGEGSRLTVL.

This clonotype appeared many times. V gene TRBV28 combines with J gene TRBJ2-1; 9 bases align to TRBD1. Germline V gene lookup returns CDR1 MDHEN and CDR2 SYDVKM. J was trimmed by 3 bases and V by 4 bases; bases with no gene match: 4. The CDR3 loop spans 15 amino acids. The CDR3 sequence is CASSYGDRDYNEQFF. The DNA of the CDR3 is TGTGCCAGCAGTTACGGGGACAGGGACTACAATGAGCAGTTCTTC. The variable domain in full, completed from reference TRBV28 and TRBJ2-1, reads DVKVTQSSRYLVKRTGEKVFLECVQDMDHENMFWYRQDPGLGLRLIYFSYDVKMKEKGDIPEGYSVSREKKERFSLILESASTNQTSMYLCASSYGDRDYNEQFFGPGTRLTVL.

This rearrangement joins TRBV9 to TRBJ1-6; no firm D call. This CDR3 spans 12 amino acids. Trimming cost V 3 bases and J 11 bases, with 9 bases left between them. Germline CDR1 is SGDLS and CDR2 is YYNGEE. The CDR3 DNA is TGTGCCAGCAGCGGGACGAAAACACCCCTCCACTTT. Protein sequence: CASSGTKTPLHF. The full variable domain, completed using reference TRBV9 and TRBJ1-6, is DSGVTQTPKHLITATGQRVTLRCSPRSGDLSVYWYQQSLDQGLQFLIQYYNGEERAKGNILERFSAQQFPDLHSELNLSSLELGDSALYFCASSGTKTPLHFGNGTRLTVT.

CDR3 nucleotides: TGTGCCAGCAGCCGCCTTTCGGGGGGACACATTGACTCCTACAATGAGCAGTTCTTC. Translating it yields CASSRLSGGHIDSYNEQFF. The genes are TRBV14 and TRBJ2-1; D is possibly TRBD2 (7 bases). The CDR3 runs to 19 residues. Looked up from germline, CDR1 is SGHDN and CDR2 is FVKESK. With 4 bases removed from V and 0 bases from J, the gap between germline ends came to 22 bases.

This clonotype has at least ten counts. The chain uses TRBV5-5 and TRBJ2-2; D gene unclear. This CDR3 has 15 residues. The germline CDR1 and CDR2 sequences are SGHKS and YYEKEE (reference sequence). Trimming pared 0 bases from V and 5 bases from J, leaving 11 bases between. The CDR3 sequence: CASSLGYSGTGELFF. The CDR3 coding sequence is TGTGCCAGCAGCTTGGGATATTCCGGAACCGGGGAGCTGTTTTTT.

This clonotype was seen many times. V gene TRBV28 combines with J gene TRBJ2-7; tentatively, D is TRBD1 or TRBD2 (5 bases each). Germline loops: CDR1 MDHEN, CDR2 SYDVKM. Trimming cost V 7 bases and J 2 bases, with 12 bases left between them. CDR3 length equals 13 residues. The CDR3 is CASNNGATYEQYF. The CDR3, as DNA: TGTGCCAGCAATAACGGGGCAACCTACGAGCAGTACTTC.

A remark on this clonotype: A much larger clone lies one base from this, so it may be a read error. The chain employs TRBV12-3 or TRBV12-4 and TRBJ1-5, with D maybe TRBD1 (5 bases). Trimming shortened V by 6 bases and J by 6 bases, and 18 bases separated the two germline ends. This CDR3 is 15 amino acids long. CDR3 loop: CASSLRDSPIQPQHF. The CDR3 region has the DNA TGTGCCAGCAGCCTACGGGACTCTCCTATTCAGCCCCAGCATTTT.

The chain is built from TRBV7-2 and TRBJ2-5; possibly TRBD2 for D (5 bases). V was cut by 7 bases and J by 5 bases, with 20 bases left in between. The CDR3 covers 15 residues. Germline V gene lookup returns CDR1 SGHTA and CDR2 FQGNSA. This CDR3 is CASTPGPGSLETQYF. In DNA, the CDR3 is TGTGCCAGCACCCCCGGACCGGGGAGTTTGGAGACCCAGTACTTC.

The chain uses TRBV6-5 and TRBJ1-2; D is perhaps TRBD1 (5 bases). The CDR3 contains 12 residues. In germline, CDR1 is MNHEY, CDR2 SVGAGI. V lost 2 bases and J 8 bases, leaving 9 bases between the germline ends. CDR3 amino acids: CASSYERGGYTF. CDR3 sequence (DNA): TGTGCCAGCAGTTACGAGAGGGGCGGCTACACCTTC.

The table lists this clonotype with many counts. The CDR3 sequence is CASSLASGNHNEQFF. The CDR3 DNA sequence: TGTGCCAGCAGCTTAGCTAGCGGGAACCACAATGAGCAGTTCTTC. V usage is TRBV7-2 and J usage is TRBJ2-1, with TRBD2 identical over 8 bases. CDR3 length: 15 residues. CDR1 SGHTA and CDR2 FQGNSA come from the germline V gene. Trimming removed 0 bases from V and 5 bases from J; junction bases left unmatched: 3. Filled out from reference TRBV7-2 and TRBJ2-1, the complete variable domain reads GAGVSQSPSNKVTEKGKDVELRCDPISGHTALYWYRQSLGQGLEFLIYFQGNSAPDKSGLPSDRFSAERTGGSVSTLTIQRTQQEDSAVYLCASSLASGNHNEQFFGPGTRLTVL.

This sequence joins TRBV5-1 and TRBJ2-1, with 12 bases identical to TRBD2. This CDR3 has 16 amino acids. Losses at the gene ends were 3 bases for V and 8 bases for J; bases not matched to a gene: 9. CDR1 and CDR2 from the germline V gene are SGHRS and YFSETQ. CDR3 protein: CASSSTLAGGADEQFF. Here the CDR3 DNA reads TGCGCCAGCAGCTCCACCCTAGCGGGAGGGGCGGATGAGCAGTTCTTC.

This clonotype was observed a few times. The J gene is TRBJ2-1, the V gene TRBV30; 7 bases agree with TRBD1. Germline V gene lookup returns CDR1 GTSNPN and CDR2 SVGIG (reference sequence). The CDR3 loop spans 13 amino acids. V dropped 6 bases and J dropped 2; count of bases not matched to a gene: 4. The CDR3 here is CACTGATYNEQFF. CDR3 nucleotide sequence: TGTGCCTGTACAGGGGCTACCTACAATGAGCAGTTCTTC.

This clonotype was detected a few times. The V gene is TRBV5-4, the J gene TRBJ2-7, with D unresolved. The CDR3 runs 13 residues. The germline V and J ends were trimmed by 4 bases and 3 bases, with 11 bases remaining between them. From germline, CDR1 is SGHNT and CDR2 YYREEE (reference sequence). The CDR3 DNA follows: TGTGCCAGCAGCCTCCCCCCAAACTACGAGCAGTACTTC. Translation: CASSLPPNYEQYF.